The 9 T cell receptor beta chains given below trace back to one sample, sequenced in a study of shared clonotypes between healthy human individuals. The repertoire was sequenced with immunoSEQ multiplex PCR; TCRdb's copy has only in-frame clones and lacks some. This sample has around 530,000 clones, with around 78% found just once. Sequences were obtained from PBMCs. Source of these receptors: a woman aged 40 to 50 in good health. Some clones in this sample may be carry-over from other donors' samples.

The chain recombines TRBV5-1 with TRBJ2-5, with TRBD2 matching 7 bases. The junction had 4 bases not matched to a gene; V was cut back by 0 bases and J by 5 bases. Germline CDR1 is SGHRS and CDR2 is YFSETQ. CDR3 length equals 14 residues. The CDR3 region is CASSLGLARETQYF. The CDR3 DNA reads as TGCGCCAGCAGCTTGGGACTAGCCAGGGAGACCCAGTACTTC.

This clone was seen a single time. This chain uses TRBV21-1 with TRBJ1-6; TRBD1, as called in the table, went unchecked against the DNA. TRBV21-1 is a documented pseudogene. The CDR3 sequence is 20 residues long. This chain's CDR3 is CASSKGLTGGNSSYNSPLHF. The CDR3 DNA follows: TGTGCCAGCAGCAAAGGATTGACAGGGGGAAACAGCTCCTATAATTCACCCCTCCACTTT.

The V gene is TRBV27, the J gene TRBJ2-3; the match to TRBD2 covers 7 bases. Germline CDR1 is MNHEY and CDR2 is SMNVEV (reference sequence). The J segment lost 4 bases and the V segment lost 3 bases, leaving 10 bases of the junction unmatched. This CDR3 is 16 amino acids long. CDR3 sequence: CASSLGGSHIPDTQYF. CDR3 DNA sequence: TGTGCCAGCAGTTTGGGAGGGAGCCATATTCCAGATACGCAGTATTTT.

The chain recombines TRBV7-6 with TRBJ1-2, with no clear D. V shed 4 bases and J shed 6 bases, with 9 bases lying between them. The CDR3 has 12 amino acids. The germline V gene encodes CDR1 SGHVS and CDR2 FNYEAQ. The chain's CDR3 is CASSSAGHGYTF. The DNA of the CDR3 is TGTGCCAGCAGCTCCGCAGGCCATGGCTACACCTTC.

The chain links TRBV27 to TRBJ1-2; TRBD1 aligns across 9 bases. This CDR3 comprises 13 residues. Germline V CDR1 and CDR2: MNHEY, SMNVEV (reference sequence). The trim removed 4 bases at V and 4 bases at J, leaving 1 base unmatched. The CDR3, as DNA: TGTGCCAGCAGTTACAGGGGGCCCTATGGCTACACCTTC. The encoded protein is CASSYRGPYGYTF.

The chain is built from TRBV15 and TRBJ2-1; no clear D gene. CDR1 and CDR2 from the germline V gene are LNHNV and YYDKDF (reference sequence). V gave up 0 bases and J gave up 9 bases, with 12 bases separating them. CDR3 length: 14 residues. CDR3 in amino acids: CATSRDQEVVEQFF. The CDR3 nucleotides are TGTGCCACCAGCAGAGATCAGGAAGTTGTTGAGCAGTTCTTC.

This chain joins TRBV28 and TRBJ2-7, with D hard to call. The germline gives CDR1 MDHEN, CDR2 SYDVKM. V gave up 5 bases and J gave up 5 bases, with 10 bases separating them. The CDR3 is 12 residues long. The CDR3 DNA sequence: TGTGCCAGCAGTCCACAGCCCGACGAGCAGTACTTC. Its protein is CASSPQPDEQYF.

V usage is TRBV7-3 and J usage is TRBJ2-2; 10 bases are a match to TRBD1. Trimming at V came to 8 bases and at J to 5 bases, leaving 8 bases not matched to a gene. The length of the CDR3 is 15 residues. Germline CDR1 SGHTA, CDR2 FQGTGA. Written as DNA, the CDR3 is TGTGCCAGCGCGACAGGGGGCTTCAGAACCGGGGAGCTGTTTTTT. This codes for CASATGGFRTGELFF.

This rearrangement joins TRBV10-2 to TRBJ1-6; no firm D call. Germline CDR1 and CDR2: WSHSY and SAAADI. The CDR3 sequence is 17 residues long. Trimming shortened V by 1 base and J by 0 bases, and 10 bases separated the two germline ends. In DNA form, the CDR3 reads TGCGCCAGCAGTGAGTTGTTGGGAAGCTCCTATAATTCACCCCTCCACTTT. Protein product: CASSELLGSSYNSPLHF.